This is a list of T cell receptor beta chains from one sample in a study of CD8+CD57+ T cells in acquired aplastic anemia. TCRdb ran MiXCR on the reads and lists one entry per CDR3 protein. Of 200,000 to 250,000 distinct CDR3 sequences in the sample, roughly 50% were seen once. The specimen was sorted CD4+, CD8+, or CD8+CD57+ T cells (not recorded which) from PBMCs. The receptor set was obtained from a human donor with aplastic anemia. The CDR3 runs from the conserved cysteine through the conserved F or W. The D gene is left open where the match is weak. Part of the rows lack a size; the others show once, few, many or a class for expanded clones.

CDR3aa: CSAERRQGGVTEAFF; CDR3nt: TGCAGTGCTGAAAGACGACAGGGGGGGGTCACTGAAGCTTTCTTT; j_gene: TRBJ1-1; abundance: many; d_gene: TRBD1; v_gene: TRBV20-1
CDR3aa: CASSLAGGEGRYEQYF; CDR3nt: TGTGCCAGCAGCTTAGCGGGAGGGGAGGGCCGATACGAGCAGTACTTC; j_gene: TRBJ2-7; abundance: NA; d_gene: TRBD2; v_gene: TRBV7-3
CDR3aa: CASSIGLAGGITDTQYF; CDR3nt: TGTGCCAGTAGTATCGGACTAGCGGGAGGGATCACAGATACGCAGTATTTT; j_gene: TRBJ2-3; abundance: NA; d_gene: TRBD2; v_gene: TRBV19
CDR3aa: CASSRQSSQQETQYF; CDR3nt: TGCGCCAGCAGTCGACAGAGCTCCCAACAAGAGACCCAGTACTTC; j_gene: TRBJ2-5; abundance: many; d_gene: NA; v_gene: TRBV5-1
CDR3aa: CASGDGGASYNEQFF; CDR3nt: TGCGCCAGCGGCGATGGGGGAGCATCCTACAATGAGCAGTTCTTC; j_gene: TRBJ2-1; abundance: NA; d_gene: NA; v_gene: TRBV5-1
CDR3aa: CSAPGTSGNTIYF; CDR3nt: TGCAGTGCTCCCGGGACGTCTGGAAACACCATATATTTT; j_gene: TRBJ1-3; abundance: few; d_gene: NA; v_gene: TRBV20-1
CDR3aa: CASSQQGGWQYF; CDR3nt: TGTGCCAGTAGTCAACAGGGGGGGTGGCAGTACTTC; j_gene: TRBJ2-7; abundance: NA; d_gene: NA; v_gene: TRBV19
CDR3aa: CASSLGGPNTGELFF; CDR3nt: TGTGCCAGCAGTTTGGGCGGACCGAACACCGGGGAGCTGTTTTTT; j_gene: TRBJ2-2; abundance: many; d_gene: NA; v_gene: TRBV12-3/TRBV12-4
CDR3aa: CSARSGQTNQPQHF; CDR3nt: TGCAGTGCTAGATCGGGACAGACCAATCAGCCCCAGCATTTT; j_gene: TRBJ1-5; abundance: NA; d_gene: TRBD1; v_gene: TRBV20-1
CDR3aa: CASREGSGGGYTEAFF; CDR3nt: TGTGCCAGCAGGGAGGGGTCAGGAGGAGGCTACACTGAAGCTTTCTTT; j_gene: TRBJ1-1; abundance: many; d_gene: NA; v_gene: TRBV6-6
CDR3aa: CASSVGTGGSYEQYF; CDR3nt: TGTGCCAGCAGCGTAGGGACAGGGGGCAGTTACGAGCAGTACTTC; j_gene: TRBJ2-7; abundance: many; d_gene: TRBD1; v_gene: TRBV9
CDR3aa: CASSVSGAGETQHF; CDR3nt: TGTGCCAGCAGTGTGAGCGGGGCAGGGGAGACCCAGCATTTT; j_gene: TRBJ1-5; abundance: NA; d_gene: NA; v_gene: TRBV19
CDR3aa: CATSDGDRGNQPQHF; CDR3nt: TGTGCCACCAGTGACGGGGACAGGGGGAATCAGCCCCAGCATTTT; j_gene: TRBJ1-5; abundance: NA; d_gene: TRBD1; v_gene: TRBV24-1
CDR3aa: CAISGEDYNEQFF; CDR3nt: TGTGCCATCAGCGGGGAGGACTACAATGAGCAGTTCTTC; j_gene: TRBJ2-1; abundance: NA; d_gene: NA; v_gene: TRBV10-3
CDR3aa: CASSVRTGYRNTEAFF; CDR3nt: TGTGCCAGTAGTGTCCGGACAGGGTATCGGAACACTGAAGCTTTCTTT; j_gene: TRBJ1-1; abundance: NA; d_gene: TRBD1; v_gene: TRBV19
CDR3aa: CSARKPGQGGVEQYF; CDR3nt: TGCAGTGCTAGAAAGCCGGGACAGGGGGGCGTTGAGCAGTACTTC; j_gene: TRBJ2-7; abundance: NA; d_gene: TRBD1; v_gene: TRBV20-1
CDR3aa: CSASQDRGYNQPQHF; CDR3nt: TGCAGTGCTTCACAAGACAGGGGTTACAATCAGCCCCAGCATTTT; j_gene: TRBJ1-5; abundance: NA; d_gene: TRBD1; v_gene: TRBV20-1
CDR3aa: CASSGSARGNQPQHF; CDR3nt: TGTGCCAGTAGCGGGTCGGCGAGGGGCAATCAGCCCCAGCATTTT; j_gene: TRBJ1-5; abundance: NA; d_gene: NA; v_gene: TRBV19
CDR3aa: CASSLLRSVGGYTF; CDR3nt: TGTGCCAGCAGCCTCCTCCGGAGTGTGGGAGGCTACACCTTC; j_gene: TRBJ1-2; abundance: NA; d_gene: NA; v_gene: TRBV7-2
CDR3aa: CASSPRRESTEAFF; CDR3nt: TGTGCCAGCAGCCCACGGAGGGAGAGCACTGAAGCTTTCTTT; j_gene: TRBJ1-1; abundance: many; d_gene: NA; v_gene: TRBV7-8
CDR3aa: CASTLGGANTEAFF; CDR3nt: TGTGCCAGCACTCTAGGAGGGGCGAACACTGAAGCTTTCTTT; j_gene: TRBJ1-1; abundance: many; d_gene: NA; v_gene: TRBV2
CDR3aa: CASSRDRFNEKLFF; CDR3nt: TGTGCCAGCAGCAGGGACAGGTTTAATGAAAAACTGTTTTTT; j_gene: TRBJ1-4; abundance: many; d_gene: TRBD1; v_gene: TRBV11-1
CDR3aa: CSAGLQGSGAEQYF; CDR3nt: TGCAGTGCTGGACTTCAGGGGAGTGGAGCCGAGCAGTACTTC; j_gene: TRBJ2-7; abundance: NA; d_gene: NA; v_gene: TRBV20-1
CDR3aa: CASSPTGRVGGNTEAFF; CDR3nt: TGTGCCAGCTCTCCTACAGGGCGCGTTGGTGGGAACACTGAAGCTTTCTTT; j_gene: TRBJ1-1; abundance: NA; d_gene: NA; v_gene: TRBV10-3
CDR3aa: CSARGLAGGHYEQYF; CDR3nt: TGCAGTGCTAGAGGACTAGCGGGGGGTCACTACGAGCAGTACTTC; j_gene: TRBJ2-7; abundance: NA; d_gene: TRBD2; v_gene: TRBV20-1
CDR3aa: CASSIGTLGGYTF; CDR3nt: TGTGCCAGCAGCATCGGGACATTGGGTGGCTACACCTTC; j_gene: TRBJ1-2; abundance: few; d_gene: NA; v_gene: TRBV25-1
CDR3aa: CASSLLGYLDQPQHF; CDR3nt: TGTGCCAGCAGTTTACTGGGCTACCTAGATCAGCCCCAGCATTTT; j_gene: TRBJ1-5; abundance: NA; d_gene: NA; v_gene: TRBV27
CDR3aa: CASSFWTSGGVNEQFF; CDR3nt: TGTGCCAGCAGCTTCTGGACTAGCGGGGGGGTTAATGAGCAGTTCTTC; j_gene: TRBJ2-1; abundance: few; d_gene: TRBD2; v_gene: TRBV11-3
CDR3aa: CASSNGQGTHQPQHF; CDR3nt: TGTGCCAGCAGTAACGGACAGGGCACCCATCAGCCCCAGCATTTT; j_gene: TRBJ1-5; abundance: NA; d_gene: TRBD1; v_gene: TRBV10-3
CDR3aa: CASSRGTEFTGELFF; CDR3nt: TGCGCCAGCAGCCGGGGGACAGAATTTACCGGGGAGCTGTTTTTT; j_gene: TRBJ2-2; abundance: many; d_gene: NA; v_gene: TRBV5-1
CDR3aa: CASSMDPYTEAFF; CDR3nt: TGTGCCAGTAGTATGGACCCATACACTGAAGCTTTCTTT; j_gene: TRBJ1-1; abundance: many; d_gene: NA; v_gene: TRBV19
CDR3aa: CASSAGGGSNEKLFF; CDR3nt: TGTGCCAGCAGCGCGGGGGGGGGTTCGAATGAAAAACTGTTTTTT; j_gene: TRBJ1-4; abundance: many; d_gene: NA; v_gene: TRBV11-2
CDR3aa: CASERSGPNTGELFF; CDR3nt: TGTGCCAGCGAGAGGTCCGGGCCGAACACCGGGGAGCTGTTTTTT; j_gene: TRBJ2-2; abundance: NA; d_gene: NA; v_gene: TRBV25-1
CDR3aa: CASSDGQSTDTQYF; CDR3nt: TGCGCCAGCAGTGATGGACAGAGCACAGATACGCAGTATTTT; j_gene: TRBJ2-3; abundance: many; d_gene: NA; v_gene: TRBV10-2
CDR3aa: CASTGSTNYGYTF; CDR3nt: TGTGCCAGCACTGGTAGTACTAACTATGGCTACACCTTC; j_gene: TRBJ1-2; abundance: NA; d_gene: NA; v_gene: TRBV25-1
CDR3aa: CSARSGGLAGAGTDTQYF; CDR3nt: TGCAGTGCTAGATCGGGAGGACTAGCGGGAGCTGGAACAGATACGCAGTATTTT; j_gene: TRBJ2-3; abundance: NA; d_gene: TRBD2; v_gene: TRBV20-1
CDR3aa: CASRRPTAGNTIYF; CDR3nt: TGTGCCAGTAGGAGACCGACAGCTGGAAACACCATATATTTT; j_gene: TRBJ1-3; abundance: many; d_gene: NA; v_gene: TRBV19
CDR3aa: CSARAGFGGYTF; CDR3nt: TGCAGTGCTAGAGCGGGTTTCGGTGGCTACACCTTC; j_gene: TRBJ1-2; abundance: NA; d_gene: NA; v_gene: TRBV20-1
CDR3aa: CAIRDPGLGGTEAFF; CDR3nt: TGTGCCATCAGAGATCCAGGCCTGGGGGGCACTGAAGCTTTCTTT; j_gene: TRBJ1-1; abundance: NA; d_gene: NA; v_gene: TRBV10-3
CDR3aa: CASSFALIVGGHEQFF; CDR3nt: TGTGCCAGCAGCTTCGCCCTCATTGTCGGGGGCCATGAGCAGTTCTTC; j_gene: TRBJ2-1; abundance: NA; d_gene: NA; v_gene: TRBV7-8
CDR3aa: CASSPTGTGVGYTF; CDR3nt: TGTGCCAGCAGCCCGACCGGGACAGGGGTGGGCTACACCTTC; j_gene: TRBJ1-2; abundance: NA; d_gene: TRBD1; v_gene: TRBV25-1
CDR3aa: CASSLMGQVNSPLHF; CDR3nt: TGTGCCAGCAGTTTAATGGGACAGGTTAATTCACCCCTCCACTTT; j_gene: TRBJ1-6; abundance: many; d_gene: TRBD1; v_gene: TRBV28
CDR3aa: CATSRERGNFEQYF; CDR3nt: TGTGCCACCAGCAGAGAAAGGGGCAATTTTGAGCAGTACTTC; j_gene: TRBJ2-7; abundance: many; d_gene: NA; v_gene: TRBV15
CDR3aa: CASSGTGSGVTYEQYF; CDR3nt: TGTGCCAGCAGTGGAACGGGAAGCGGCGTTACCTACGAGCAGTACTTC; j_gene: TRBJ2-7; abundance: once; d_gene: NA; v_gene: TRBV25-1
CDR3aa: CASSLKITDTQYF; CDR3nt: TGCGCCAGCAGCTTGAAAATCACAGATACGCAGTATTTT; j_gene: TRBJ2-3; abundance: many; d_gene: NA; v_gene: TRBV5-1
CDR3aa: CSASLPQHF; CDR3nt: TGCAGTGCTAGTCTGCCCCAGCATTTT; j_gene: TRBJ1-5; abundance: NA; d_gene: NA; v_gene: TRBV20-1
CDR3aa: CASRPRGARGPNEKLFF; CDR3nt: TGTGCCAGCAGGCCTAGGGGAGCGCGGGGGCCTAATGAAAAACTGTTTTTT; j_gene: TRBJ1-4; abundance: NA; d_gene: NA; v_gene: TRBV13
CDR3aa: CASSLDVGAGNTIYF; CDR3nt: TGTGCCAGCAGCTTAGATGTGGGGGCTGGAAACACCATATATTTT; j_gene: TRBJ1-3; abundance: NA; d_gene: NA; v_gene: TRBV11-2
CDR3aa: CASGARASNTGELFF; CDR3nt: TGTGCCAGCGGGGCAAGGGCCTCAAACACCGGGGAGCTGTTTTTT; j_gene: TRBJ2-2; abundance: many; d_gene: NA; v_gene: TRBV7-6
CDR3aa: CASSLNQPGTGGEAFF; CDR3nt: TGTGCCAGCAGTTTAAATCAACCCGGGACAGGAGGGGAAGCTTTCTTT; j_gene: TRBJ1-1; abundance: few; d_gene: TRBD1; v_gene: TRBV28
CDR3aa: CASSQARGARTDTQYF; CDR3nt: TGTGCCAGCAGCCAAGCCAGGGGGGCACGCACAGATACGCAGTATTTT; j_gene: TRBJ2-3; abundance: NA; d_gene: NA; v_gene: TRBV14
CDR3aa: CASSGDSQNSPLHF; CDR3nt: TGTGCCAGCAGCGGGGACAGCCAAAATTCACCCCTCCACTTT; j_gene: TRBJ1-6; abundance: NA; d_gene: TRBD1; v_gene: TRBV7-9
CDR3aa: CASSKGQGALVETQYF; CDR3nt: TGTGCCAGCAGCAAAGGACAGGGGGCGTTAGTGGAGACCCAGTACTTC; j_gene: TRBJ2-5; abundance: many; d_gene: TRBD1; v_gene: TRBV5-4
CDR3aa: CASSTSAGGLEENIQYF; CDR3nt: TGTGCCAGTAGTACCTCAGCGGGAGGGTTGGAGGAAAACATTCAGTACTTC; j_gene: TRBJ2-4; abundance: NA; d_gene: TRBD2; v_gene: TRBV19
CDR3aa: CASVLNYEQYF; CDR3nt: TGTGCCAGCGTTCTAAATTACGAGCAGTACTTC; j_gene: TRBJ2-7; abundance: NA; d_gene: NA; v_gene: TRBV19
CDR3aa: CASSHPGGAGAGTENSPLHF; CDR3nt: TGTGCCAGCAGCCACCCAGGGGGCGCGGGTGCCGGGACAGAAAATTCACCCCTCCACTTT; j_gene: TRBJ1-6; abundance: NA; d_gene: TRBD1; v_gene: TRBV14
CDR3aa: CASSLAPDTAWEQETQYF; CDR3nt: TGTGCCAGCAGCCTCGCCCCGGACACCGCCTGGGAGCAAGAGACCCAGTACTTC; j_gene: TRBJ2-5; abundance: many; d_gene: NA; v_gene: TRBV7-9